The sequence of this T cell receptor beta chain was determined in a study of cytomegalovirus exposure and HLA in healthy donors. Germline CDR1 and CDR2: SGHTA and FQGNSA. V was pared by 5 bases and J by 7 bases, with 6 bases of the junction left unmatched. The CDR3 spans 16 residues. The PCR had 60 Vbeta and 13 Jbeta primers. Profiling relied on immunoSEQ multiplex PCR, and the TCRdb table lists in-frame clones only, not all of them. The table lists 130,000 or so clones, over 65% of them singletons. The chain couples TRBV7-2 to TRBJ1-6; 12 bases align to TRBD1. The TCR was taken from a man aged 18 to 30 in good health and CMV-seronegative. Sequencing was done on a sample of PBMCs. CDR3 sequence (DNA): TGTGCCAGCAGCCCCGGGACAGGGGGCAGAAATTCACCCCTCCACTTT. It codes for CASSPGTGGRNSPLHF.